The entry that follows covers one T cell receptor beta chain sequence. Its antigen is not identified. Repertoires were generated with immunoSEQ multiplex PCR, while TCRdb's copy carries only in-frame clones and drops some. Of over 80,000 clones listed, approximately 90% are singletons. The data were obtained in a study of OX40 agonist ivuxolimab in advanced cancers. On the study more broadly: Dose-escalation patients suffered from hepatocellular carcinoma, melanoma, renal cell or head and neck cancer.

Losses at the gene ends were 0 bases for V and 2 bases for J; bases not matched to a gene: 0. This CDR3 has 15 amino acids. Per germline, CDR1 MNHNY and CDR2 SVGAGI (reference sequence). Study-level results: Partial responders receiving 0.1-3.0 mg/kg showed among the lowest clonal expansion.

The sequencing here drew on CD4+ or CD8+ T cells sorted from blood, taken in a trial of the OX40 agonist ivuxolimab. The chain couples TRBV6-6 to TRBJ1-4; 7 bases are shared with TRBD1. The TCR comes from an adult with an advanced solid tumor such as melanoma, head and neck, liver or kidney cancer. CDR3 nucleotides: TGTGCCAGCAGTTACTCACAGGGGACTAATGAAAAACTGTTTTTT. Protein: CASSYSQGTNEKLFF.